The rows below give T cell receptor beta chains drawn from one sample of a study of cytotoxic CD8 clonotypes in ibrutinib-treated CLL. Assay used: immunoSEQ multiplex PCR; TCRdb lists only in-frame clones, some missing. The data show 160,000 or so clones, roughly 86% seen once. Here the sequenced sample was PBMCs, taken after 12 months of ibrutinib treatment. These receptors originate from a human donor with chronic lymphocytic leukemia. CDR3s include the opening cysteine and the closing phenylalanine or tryptophan. The D gene is left open where the match is weak. Expanded clones get a size class; other rows say once, few or many, or leave the size out.

v_call,d_call,clone_size,j_call,cdr3_aa,cdr3_nt
TRBV28,.,once,TRBJ2-7,CASSFQTDYEQYF,TGTGCCAGCAGTTTCCAGACGGACTACGAGCAGTACTTC
TRBV19,.,.,TRBJ2-1,CASSIIYEQFF,TGTGCCAGTAGTATTATCTATGAGCAGTTCTTC
TRBV10-3,.,many,TRBJ1-5,CAISESGVKGGQPQHF,TGTGCCATCAGTGAGTCCGGGGTTAAGGGTGGTCAGCCCCAGCATTTT
TRBV4-2,.,once,TRBJ2-2,CASSQTGVNTGELFF,TGTGCCAGCAGCCAAACGGGCGTGAACACCGGGGAGCTGTTTTTT
TRBV11-2,TRBD2,once,TRBJ2-1,CASRPVGLAGNNEQFF,TGTGCCAGCAGACCAGTAGGGCTAGCGGGTAACAATGAGCAGTTCTTC
TRBV5-1,.,.,TRBJ2-7,CASTMGRSFSYEQYF,TGCGCCAGCACCATGGGACGTTCCTTCTCCTACGAGCAGTACTTC
TRBV5-6,TRBD2,.,TRBJ2-7,CASSLYRDQLAGAGEQYF,TGTGCCAGCAGCTTGTACCGGGACCAGCTAGCGGGAGCAGGGGAGCAGTACTTC
TRBV7-2,TRBD1,.,TRBJ1-1,CASSSNYRGGCFF,TGTGCCAGCAGCTCTAATTACAGGGGCGGGTGCTTCTTT
TRBV7-8,TRBD1,.,TRBJ1-2,CASTPSGDRVDGYTF,TGTGCCAGCACCCCCTCTGGTGACAGGGTCGATGGCTACACCTTC
TRBV2,TRBD1,.,TRBJ2-5,CASRKGTAEETQYF,TGTGCCAGCAGAAAGGGGACAGCAGAAGAGACCCAGTACTTC
TRBV6-6,TRBD1,.,TRBJ1-6,CASSTERGLGNSPLHF,TGTGCCAGCAGTACAGAGAGGGGGCTGGGAAATTCACCCCTCCACTTT
TRBV6-5,.,.,TRBJ1-2,CASRKDGTASSGYTF,TGTGCCAGCAGAAAAGACGGGACGGCATCCTCTGGCTACACCTTC
TRBV19,.,once,TRBJ1-6,CASSIPGHYNSPLHF,TGTGCCAGTAGTATTCCGGGCCACTATAATTCACCCCTCCACTTT
TRBV5-5,TRBD1,few,TRBJ1-2,CASSMTGDGYTF,TGTGCCAGCAGCATGACAGGGGATGGCTACACCTTC
TRBV7-9,.,.,TRBJ2-2,CASSLGTGELFF,TGTGCCAGCAGCTTGGGGACCGGGGAGCTGTTTTTT
TRBV6-6,.,.,TRBJ1-2,CASSYHGGNYGYTF,TGTGCCAGCAGTTACCACGGGGGTAACTATGGCTACACCTTC
TRBV27,TRBD1,.,TRBJ1-4,CASSSDRGLEKLFF,TGTGCCAGCAGTTCCGACAGGGGTCTCGAAAAACTGTTTTTT
TRBV19,.,few,TRBJ2-6,CASSISLGLFSGANVLTF,TGTGCCAGTAGTATTTCGTTGGGACTCTTCTCTGGGGCCAACGTCCTGACTTTC